This entry is about one TCR beta chain. Using immunoSEQ multiplex PCR, the repertoire was profiled, and TCRdb retains in-frame clones only, with some absent. The sample holds around 110,000 clones, 84% seen once. The data stem from a study of blood T cell repertoires in COVID-19. The ends were cut back, 0 bases at V and 0 bases at J, with 9 bases in the middle. CDR3 length: 17 residues. The germline V gene encodes CDR1 SGHVS and CDR2 FQNEAQ. This sequence was found in an older woman with acute or convalescent COVID-19. V usage is TRBV7-8 and J usage is TRBJ2-6; no reliable D call. The sample comprised peripheral blood. The CDR3 DNA reads as TGTGCCAGCAGCTTAGCGCGGTCAGACTCTGGGGCCAACGTCCTGACTTTC. Translation gives CASSLARSDSGANVLTF.